These 2 T cell receptor beta chains came from one sample sequenced in a study of T cells in Graves' hyperthyroidism and ophthalmopathy. Researchers took RNA transcripts and amplified the TCR beta CDR3 regions from them. With the HTBI primer set, the TCR CDR3 went through a first round of RT-PCR. TCRdb passed the multiplex PCR reads through MiXCR, listing each CDR3 protein once. The sample carries around 340,000 distinct CDR3 sequences, around a sixth recorded once. Sequences were obtained from blood. Source of these receptors: a woman aged 40 to 50 with Graves' ophthalmopathy.

The V and J genes are TRBV12-3 or TRBV12-4 and TRBJ1-1, with D perhaps matching TRBD1 (5 bases). Trimming took 5 bases from V and 6 from J, leaving 22 bases between them. The CDR3 is 16 amino acids. The CDR3 DNA reads TGTGCCAGCAGTAAAGCCGGGACCGCCCGAGGGTCTGAAGCTTTCTTT. This sequence encodes CASSKAGTARGSEAFF.

In this sample, this clonotype turned up many times. V is TRBV5-6 and J is TRBJ2-7, with unresolved D. The CDR3 runs to 14 residues. Germline CDR1 reads SGHDT; CDR2 reads YYEEEE. Deletions cut 1 base from V and 4 bases from J, with 12 bases between. The CDR3 sequence: CASSLWWESYEQYF. The CDR3 nucleotides are TGTGCCAGCAGCTTGTGGTGGGAATCTTACGAGCAGTACTTC.